Shown below are 27 T cell receptor beta chains from a single sample sequenced in a study of tumor and adjacent non-tumor tissue in lung cancer. This sample's RNA came from whole unsorted tissue. Distant lung tissue was collected more than 3 cm away from the tumor edge. The library came from three nested PCR rounds adapted from ARM-PCR protocols. TCRdb fed the multiplex PCR reads into MiXCR, producing one record per CDR3 protein. Altogether approximately 100,000 distinct CDR3 sequences are present, 50% to 70% being singletons, with the ten largest covering approximately 19%. Sequences were obtained from distant non-tumor lung tissue. Every receptor here comes from a man between 25 and 39 years old with non-small cell lung cancer.

This chain links TRBV11-2 with TRBJ1-5; no reliable D call. The V gene's germline CDR1 is SGHAT and CDR2 FQNNGV. The CDR3 spans 13 residues. V was clipped by 3 bases and J by 5 bases, with 8 bases between them. The CDR3 region has the DNA TGTGCCAGCAGCTTCGGCCCTGATCAGCCCCAGCATTTT. Translating gives CASSFGPDQPQHF.

In the case of this clonotype: Its ends do not fully match the called genes, so a read error is possible. The rearrangement joins TRBV10-3 to TRBJ1-2, with D possibly being TRBD1 (6 bases). This CDR3 is 13 amino acids long. Germline V gives CDR1 ENHRY, CDR2 SYGVKD. The CDR3 DNA follows: TGTGCGATCAGTGTACAGGGAAACTATGGCTACACCTTC. Translating it yields CAISVQGNYGYTF.

This clonotype has a handful of counts. This may be a read error: a much more frequent sequence differs by one nucleotide. Because the CDR3 is missing its conserved closing phenylalanine or tryptophan, this is likely a read error. The chain recombines TRBV5-1 with TRBJ2-7; the match to TRBD2 covers 11 bases. Germline V gene sequence: CDR1 SGHRS, CDR2 YFSETQ. The CDR3 is 12 residues long. J was trimmed by 5 bases and V by 5 bases; bases with no gene match: 0. CDR3 sequence reads: CASRLAGDEQYL. In DNA, the CDR3 is TGCGCCAGCAGACTAGCGGGGGACGAGCAGTACCTC.

A remark on this clonotype: With a much larger clone just one base away, this may be a read error. J is TRBJ2-7 and V is TRBV6-5; 7 positions match TRBD1. Germline assignment: CDR1 MNHEY and CDR2 SVGAGI. This CDR3 spans 18 amino acids. CDR3 region: CARSYSYDTGQWSYEQYF. DNA for the CDR3: TGTGCCAGGAGTTACTCATACGACACGGGACAGTGGTCCTACGAGCAGTACTTC.

This chain joins TRBV7-9 and TRBJ1-1; D gene uncertain. V gave up 6 bases and J gave up 2 bases, with 7 bases separating them. The CDR3 is 12 residues long. Germline CDR1 and CDR2: SEHNR and FQNEAQ (reference sequence). The DNA of the CDR3 is TGTGCCAGCAGGGGCGTTAACACTGAAGCTTTCTTT. This translates into CASRGVNTEAFF.

For this clonotype: The CDR3 does not end in the conserved phenylalanine or tryptophan, so this is likely a read error. V and J are TRBV11-2 and TRBJ2-4; D perhaps matches TRBD2 (7 bases). Germline V gives CDR1 SGHAT, CDR2 FQNNGV. Deletions cut 7 bases from V and 6 bases from J, with 16 bases between. This CDR3 comprises 14 residues. The CDR3 DNA sequence: TGTGCCAGCACCTACGGGGGGCGTGGAAACATTCAGTACTCC. Protein product: CASTYGGRGNIQYS.

This clonotype came up many times. The chain uses TRBV12-3 or TRBV12-4 and TRBJ2-1; TRBD2 matches at 7 bases. The CDR3 spans 12 residues. V gave up 7 bases and J gave up 7 bases; unmatched junction bases: 4. Here the CDR3 reads CASTPGGNEQFF. CDR3 coding DNA: TGTGCCAGCACCCCCGGGGGGAATGAGCAGTTCTTC.

Notes on this clonotype: Just one base apart from a much larger clone, this may be a read error. The genes are TRBV4-1 and TRBJ1-4; D gene uncertain. This CDR3 has 15 amino acids. The germline V gene encodes CDR1 MGHRA and CDR2 YSYEKL. CDR3 region: CASNQEAPKPEKLFF. In DNA, the CDR3 is TGCGCCAGCAACCAAGAGGCCCCCAAACCTGAAAAACTGTTTTTT.

This clonotype was counted at least ten times. This chain links TRBV20-1 with TRBJ1-1, with 12 bases identical to TRBD1. After removal of 3 bases from V and 8 bases from J, the junction contained 7 bases not matched to a gene. This CDR3 is 14 amino acids long. In germline, CDR1 is DFQATT, CDR2 SNEGSKA (reference sequence). CDR3 nucleotides: TGCAGTGCTAGCTTTGGTGGGACAGGGGGCGAAGCTTTCTTT. Protein sequence: CSASFGGTGGEAFF.

As regards this clonotype: Mismatch with germline at one junction end may stem from a read error. The V call is TRBV4-1, the J call TRBJ1-2, with D possibly TRBD1 on 5 matching bases. The CDR3 spans 15 residues. Germline V CDR1 and CDR2: MGHRA, YSYEKL. CDR3 sequence (DNA): TGCGCCTGCAGCCGACAGAGGACGGGGCCTCTTGGCTACACTTTC. Translated: CACSRQRTGPLGYTF.

This clonotype was seen just once. Given the absence of the conserved phenylalanine or tryptophan at the CDR3 end, a read error is likely. This sequence joins TRBV4-2 and TRBJ2-4, with 7 bases aligning to TRBD2. The CDR3 covers 16 residues. Germline-derived CDR1 and CDR2 are LGHNA and YNFKEQ. Unmatched junction bases numbered 5, after V lost 2 bases and J lost 1 base. The CDR3 DNA follows: TGTGCCAGCAGCCAACGGGGAGGGCCGGCCAAAAACATTCAGTACCTC. Translating it yields CASSQRGGPAKNIQYL.

This rearrangement joins TRBV11-2 to TRBJ2-1; 8 nucleotides match TRBD2. Per germline, CDR1 SGHAT and CDR2 FQNNGV. The V segment lost 6 bases and the J segment 8 bases; nucleotides outside the gene matches: 12. The CDR3 is 15 residues long. CDR3 region: CASSLIIAGIYEQFF. DNA for the CDR3: TGTGCCAGCAGTTTAATCATAGCGGGGATTTATGAGCAGTTCTTC.

This clonotype came up a few times. With a much larger clone just one base away, this may be a read error. The chain carries TRBV28 and TRBJ1-5, with TRBD1 as a possible D gene (5 bases). Germline-derived CDR1 and CDR2 are MDHEN and SYDVKM. CDR3 length equals 15 residues. The CDR3 loop reads CASSLGGQGDQSQHF. The DNA for the CDR3 is TGTGCCAGCAGTTTAGGTGGGCAGGGTGATCAGTCCCAGCATTTT.

As concerns this clonotype: Lacking the conserved final phenylalanine or tryptophan, this CDR3 likely reflects a read error. The chain recombines TRBV20-1 with TRBJ2-4, with D perhaps matching TRBD1 (5 bases). Per the germline V gene, CDR1 is DFQATT and CDR2 is SNEGSKA (reference sequence). The CDR3 is 14 residues long. CDR3 nucleotide sequence: TGTAGTGCTAGACACTACAGGCACTGGAACATTCAGTACCTC. Amino acids: CSARHYRHWNIQYL.

This clonotype was picked up a small number of times. The rearrangement joins TRBV20-1 to TRBJ1-1, with TRBD1 matching 7 bases. Germline lookup yields CDR1 DFQATT and CDR2 SNEGSKA (reference sequence). This CDR3 is 14 amino acids long. Trimming took 2 bases from V and 0 from J; bases not matched to a gene: 3. CDR3: CSARPRGMNTEAFF. CDR3 DNA sequence: TGCAGTGCTAGACCCAGGGGGATGAACACTGAAGCTTTCTTT.

On this clonotype itself: Possible read error: a much larger clone is one base away. The rearrangement links TRBV6-5 to TRBJ1-6; no clear D gene. The CDR3 sequence is 15 residues long. CDR1 and CDR2 (germline): MNHEY, SVGAGI. The CDR3 sequence is CASCYDLGFNSPLHF. CDR3 coding DNA: TGTGCCAGCTGTTATGATTTGGGCTTTAATTCACCCCTCCACTTT.

About this clonotype: A junction end diverges from the germline sequence, so it may reflect a read error. CDR3 loop: CASSPHGVYGYTF. The CDR3 DNA follows: TGTGCCAGCAGCCCTCACGGGGTCTATGGCTACACTTTC. This chain joins TRBV4-2 and TRBJ1-2; no definite D call. The CDR3 is made up of 13 amino acids. The germline V gene encodes CDR1 LGHNA and CDR2 YNFKEQ.

This clonotype came up many times. CDR3 bases: TGCAGCGGGATTAGCGGGGACCCCTACAATGAGCAGTTCTTC. Amino acids: CSGISGDPYNEQFF. V gene TRBV29-1 combines with J gene TRBJ2-1; 8 bases align to TRBD2. The CDR3 loop spans 14 amino acids. CDR1 and CDR2 (germline): SQVTM, ANQGSEA. V shed 7 bases and J 2 bases; nucleotides not matched to a gene: 7.

Remarks on this clonotype: One end of the junction is discordant with germline, which a read error may explain. V and J are TRBV4-1 and TRBJ1-1; D call uncertain. The germline V gene has CDR1 MGHRA and CDR2 YSYEKL. The CDR3 sequence is 13 residues long. Here the CDR3 DNA reads TGCGCCACCAGCCAAGATGGGCACAACGGAGCTTTCTTT. It codes for CATSQDGHNGAFF.

This clonotype occurred many times. This chain uses TRBV20-1 with TRBJ1-1; no clear D. V lost 1 base and J lost 3, with 6 bases in between. Germline V gene sequence: CDR1 DFQATT, CDR2 SNEGSKA (reference sequence). The CDR3 length is 12 residues. DNA for the CDR3: TGCAGTGCTAGAGGGCGGGACACTGAAGCTTTCTTT. Translation gives CSARGRDTEAFF.

The sample holds many counts of this clonotype. The V and J genes are TRBV5-4 and TRBJ1-5, with D tentatively TRBD1 (5 bases). The CDR3 covers 16 residues. Trimming stripped 0 bases from V and 1 base from J, with 11 bases between. Looked up from germline, CDR1 is SGHNT and CDR2 is YYREEE (reference sequence). CDR3 region: CASSLAGGGSNQPQHF. The CDR3 nucleotides read TGTGCCAGCAGCTTGGCCGGGGGTGGGAGCAATCAGCCCCAGCATTTT.

The J gene is TRBJ2-7, the V gene TRBV29-1; a possible D gene is TRBD1 (5 bases). Per the germline V gene, CDR1 is SQVTM and CDR2 is ANQGSEA. The CDR3 extends over 11 amino acids. The chain's CDR3 is CSGKQDYEQYF. The CDR3 coding sequence is TGCAGTGGAAAACAGGATTACGAGCAGTACTTC.

This chain links TRBV7-9 with TRBJ1-1; D may be TRBD1 (6 bases). The V gene's germline CDR1 is SEHNR and CDR2 FQNEAQ (reference sequence). The CDR3 runs 16 residues. V lost 1 base and J 1 base, leaving 13 bases between the germline ends. CDR3 in amino acids: CASSLGPGHQNTEAFF. DNA of the CDR3: TGTGCCAGCAGCTTAGGTCCGGGACACCAGAACACTGAAGCTTTCTTT.

Remarks on this clonotype: Likely a read error: the CDR3 ends without its conserved phenylalanine or tryptophan. This chain uses TRBV29-1 with TRBJ2-2; possible D gene TRBD1, 5 bases. This CDR3 comprises 13 residues. Germline values: CDR1 SQVTM, CDR2 ANQGSEA. Trimming removed 7 bases from V and 7 bases from J, with 16 bases in between. CDR3 DNA sequence: TGCAGCGGGGGTGATGGGGCCGGCGGGGAGCTGTTTTTA. Its translation: CSGGDGAGGELFL.

The sample holds one count of this clonotype. This could be a read error, since a much larger clone is one nucleotide away. The V gene is TRBV11-1, the J gene TRBJ2-1; D gene unclear. The CDR3 has 15 residues. From germline, CDR1 is SGHAT and CDR2 FQDESV (reference sequence). The CDR3 sequence is CATSLDQAGPNEQFF. CDR3 coding DNA: TGTGCCACCAGCTTAGACCAGGCAGGACCCAATGAACAGTTCTTC. Looking up the rest from reference TRBV11-1 and TRBJ2-1 gives the full variable domain: EAEVAQSPRYKITEKSQAVAFWCDPISGHATLYWYRQILGQGPELLVQFQDESVVDDSQLPKDRFSAERLKGVDSTLKIQPAELGDSAMYLCATSLDQAGPNEQFFGPGTRLTVL.

The rearrangement links TRBV11-2 to TRBJ2-2, with D tentatively TRBD2 (6 bases). The CDR3 sequence is 13 residues long. Germline-derived CDR1 and CDR2 are SGHAT and FQNNGV. This CDR3 reads CTSSSPTAGELFF. The DNA of the CDR3 is TGTACTAGCAGCTCCCCGACGGCCGGGGAGCTGTTTTTT.

This clonotype has only a few counts. A read error may be the cause here, since a much bigger clone is one base away. The rearrangement links TRBV6-5 to TRBJ1-1; D is possibly TRBD1 (6 bases). CDR3 size: 15 residues. Looked up from germline, CDR1 is MNHEY and CDR2 is SVGAGI. Deletions cut 8 bases from V and 6 bases from J, with 22 bases between. DNA of the CDR3: TGTGCCAGCCGTTCCCGTAGTGCCGGGGGCGCTGAAGCTTTCTTT. Amino acids: CASRSRSAGGAEAFF.